This T cell receptor beta chain was retrieved from a study of identical twins. This clonotype occurred many times. The target antigen is unknown. The junction departs from germline at one end; a sequencing error may be responsible. TCRdb ran MiXCR on the 5' RACE reads and lists one entry per CDR3 protein. This table has 450,000 or so distinct CDR3 sequences, around 14% appearing once. The germline CDR1 and CDR2 sequences are LGHDT and YNNKEL (reference sequence). The CDR3 sequence is 13 residues long. There were only healthy Caucasians among the donors. Points from the study as a whole: Whereas memory repertoires showed no such difference, abundant cord blood beta clonotypes carried fewer insertions.

This same sample was also taken into another study, of yellow fever vaccine responses in identical twins. This second report adds: Vaccine T cell responses of twins reportedly seemed partly convergent and partly personalized.

The gene calls are TRBV3-1 and TRBJ2-3, with a weak D call TRBD1 (6 bases). This TCR was sampled from a woman aged 18 to 35 in good health. Material for sequencing was CD4+ T cells sorted from blood. The CDR3 coding sequence is TGCGCCAGCAGCCTCAGGGGCGCAGATACGCAGTATTTT. Amino acids: CASSLRGADTQYF.